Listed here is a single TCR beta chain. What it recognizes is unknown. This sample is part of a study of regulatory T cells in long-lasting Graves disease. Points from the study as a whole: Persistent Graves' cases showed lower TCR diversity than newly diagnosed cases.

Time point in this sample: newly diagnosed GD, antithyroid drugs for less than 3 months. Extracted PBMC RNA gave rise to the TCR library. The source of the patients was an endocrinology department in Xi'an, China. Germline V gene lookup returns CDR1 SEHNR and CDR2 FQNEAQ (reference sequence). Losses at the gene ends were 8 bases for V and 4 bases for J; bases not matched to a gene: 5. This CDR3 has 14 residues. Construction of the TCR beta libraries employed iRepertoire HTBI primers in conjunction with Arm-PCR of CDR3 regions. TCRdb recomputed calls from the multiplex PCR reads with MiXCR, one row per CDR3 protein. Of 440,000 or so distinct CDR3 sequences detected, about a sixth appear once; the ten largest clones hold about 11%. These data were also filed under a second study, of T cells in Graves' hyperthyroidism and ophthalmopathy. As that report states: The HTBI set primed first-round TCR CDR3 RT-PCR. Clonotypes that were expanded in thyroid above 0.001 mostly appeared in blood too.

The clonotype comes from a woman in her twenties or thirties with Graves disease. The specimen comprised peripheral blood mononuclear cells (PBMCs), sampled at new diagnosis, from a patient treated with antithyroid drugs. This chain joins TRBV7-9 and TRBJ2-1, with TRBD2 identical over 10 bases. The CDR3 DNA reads TGTGCCAGCCTTAAAGCGGGAGGGTACAATGAGCAGTTCTTC. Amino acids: CASLKAGGYNEQFF.